This T cell receptor beta chain was recorded in a study of T cell responses to AZD1222 COVID-19 vaccine. At the level of the study: Recipients boosted at about 4 weeks or about 12 weeks are pooled.

Clones were read by immunoSEQ multiplex PCR, and TCRdb kept only the in-frame ones, dropping some. In the table there are fewer than 90,000 clones, approximately 90% of which are singletons. Per germline, CDR1 SGHKS and CDR2 YYEKEE (reference sequence). V dropped 0 bases and J dropped 7; count of bases not matched to a gene: 3. The CDR3 covers 14 residues. This sequence originates from an adult in good health. Sequencing used peripheral blood, obtained on day 0 of AZD1222 vaccination. The rearrangement links TRBV5-5 to TRBJ2-1, with 8 bases identical to TRBD2. The CDR3 DNA sequence: TGTGCCAGCAGCTTGGTCGGGAGGGCAAATGAGCAGTTCTTC. Amino acids: CASSLVGRANEQFF. Drawing the rest from reference TRBV5-5 and TRBJ2-1, the complete variable domain is DAGVTQSPTHLIKTRGQQVTLRCSPISGHKSVSWYQQVLGQGPQFIFQYYEKEERGRGNFPDRFSARQFPNYSSELNVNALLLGDSALYLCASSLVGRANEQFFGPGTRLTVL.